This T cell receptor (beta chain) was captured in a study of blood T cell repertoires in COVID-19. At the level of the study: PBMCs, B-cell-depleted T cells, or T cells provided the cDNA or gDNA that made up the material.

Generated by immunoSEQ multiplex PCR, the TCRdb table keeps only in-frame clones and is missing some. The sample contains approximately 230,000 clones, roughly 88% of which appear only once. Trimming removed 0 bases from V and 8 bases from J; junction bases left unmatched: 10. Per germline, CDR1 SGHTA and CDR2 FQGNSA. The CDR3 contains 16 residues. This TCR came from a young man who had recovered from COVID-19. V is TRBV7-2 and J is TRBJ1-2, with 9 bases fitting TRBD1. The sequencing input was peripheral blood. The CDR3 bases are TGTGCCAGCAGCTTAGCAGAACAGGACAGGGGTTGGGGCTACACCTTC. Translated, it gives CASSLAEQDRGWGYTF.